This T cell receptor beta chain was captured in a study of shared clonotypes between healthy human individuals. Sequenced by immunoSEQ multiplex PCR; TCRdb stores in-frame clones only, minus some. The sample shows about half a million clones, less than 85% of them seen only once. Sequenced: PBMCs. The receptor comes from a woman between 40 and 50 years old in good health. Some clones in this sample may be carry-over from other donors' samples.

CDR3 bases: TGTGCCTGGAGTGTTGACAGGATCACAGATACGCAGTATTTT. Translated: CAWSVDRITDTQYF. V usage is TRBV30 and J usage is TRBJ2-3; tentatively, D is TRBD1 (6 bases). Trimming took 0 bases from V and 2 from J, leaving 9 bases between them. Germline CDR1 reads GTSNPN; CDR2 reads SVGIG (reference sequence). This CDR3 region has 14 residues. Full variable domain (missing parts from reference TRBV30 and TRBJ2-3): SQTIHQWPATLVQPVGSPLSLECTVEGTSNPNLYWYRQAAGRGLQLLFYSVGIGQISSEVPQNLSASRPQDRQFILSSKKLLLSDSGFYLCAWSVDRITDTQYFGPGTRLTVL.